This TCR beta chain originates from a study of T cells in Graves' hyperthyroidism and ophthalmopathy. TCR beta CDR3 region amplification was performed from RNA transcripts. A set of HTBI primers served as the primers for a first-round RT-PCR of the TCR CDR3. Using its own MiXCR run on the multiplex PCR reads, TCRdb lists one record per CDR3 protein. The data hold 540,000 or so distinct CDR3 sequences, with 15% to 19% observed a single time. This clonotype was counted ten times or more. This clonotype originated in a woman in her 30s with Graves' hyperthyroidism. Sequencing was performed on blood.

The CDR3 DNA follows: TGTGCCAGCAGGCGCGGGGGGCTAGCCCGCAGCGAGCAGTACTTC. Residues: CASRRGGLARSEQYF. This chain joins TRBV6-2 or TRBV6-3 and TRBJ2-7, with TRBD2 matching over 8 bases. V shed 6 bases, J shed 6 bases, and the junction held 13 bases outside the gene matches. Germline V gene data show CDR1 as MNHEY and CDR2 as SVGEGT. The CDR3 sequence is 15 residues long.